This is a list of T cell receptor beta chains from one sample in a study of shared clonotypes between healthy human individuals. Produced via immunoSEQ multiplex PCR; TCRdb's table is partial and in-frame only. The sample lists about 1.5 million clones, approximately 98% occurring once. Sequencing was performed on naive CD4+ T cells sorted from blood. These receptors all come from a man aged 30-40 years in good health. CDR3s include the opening cysteine and the closing phenylalanine or tryptophan. Each record gives: J gene, clone size, D gene, V gene, CDR3 protein, CDR3 DNA. The D gene is left open where the match is weak. A clone size is listed for some rows: how often the clone was seen (once, few, many), or a class if it is expanded.

TRBJ2-7,.,TRBD2,TRBV5-1,CASSNIAGITSDEQYF,TGCGCCAGCAGCAATATAGCGGGCATCACGTCTGACGAGCAGTACTTC
TRBJ2-7,once,TRBD1,TRBV19,CASSRQGQVEQYF,TGTGCCAGTAGTCGACAGGGACAGGTCGAGCAGTACTTC
TRBJ2-5,.,TRBD2,TRBV7-7,CASSLARETTQYF,TGTGCTAGCAGCTTAGCGCGGGAGACAACCCAGTACTTC
TRBJ1-2,.,TRBD1,TRBV5-1,CASRDPGGDYGYTF,TGCGCCAGCAGGGACCCAGGGGGCGACTATGGCTACACCTTC
TRBJ2-7,once,.,TRBV11-3,CASSLDGGNNYEQYF,TGTGCCAGCAGCTTAGATGGCGGGAATAACTACGAGCAGTACTTC
TRBJ2-1,.,.,TRBV29-1,CSAGNDEQFF,TGCAGCGCCGGGAACGATGAGCAGTTCTTC
TRBJ2-1,.,TRBD2,TRBV18,CASSPQPGLAGAGEQFF,TGTGCCAGCTCACCGCAGCCTGGACTAGCGGGAGCTGGTGAGCAGTTCTTC
TRBJ1-1,.,.,TRBV28,CASSHIQGVSEAFF,TGTGCCAGCAGTCACATCCAGGGAGTATCTGAAGCTTTCTTT
TRBJ2-5,.,TRBD2,TRBV11-2,CASSLAHPNTSGRHGTQYF,TGTGCCAGCAGCCTAGCCCATCCCAACACTAGCGGGAGACACGGGACCCAGTACTTC
TRBJ2-5,.,.,TRBV18,CASSPPTGRRETQYF,TGTGCCAGCTCACCCCCCACGGGCCGGCGAGAGACCCAGTACTTC
TRBJ2-2,.,TRBD1,TRBV28,CASSFYPTGRNTGELFF,TGTGCCAGCAGCTTTTACCCGACAGGGCGGAACACCGGGGAGCTGTTTTTT
TRBJ2-7,.,.,TRBV7-2,CASSLGGQSSSYEQYF,TGTGCCAGCAGCTTAGGTGGACAGAGTAGCTCCTACGAGCAGTACTTC
TRBJ2-2,.,TRBD2,TRBV27,CASSPLAGGPGELFF,TGTGCCAGCAGCCCTCTAGCGGGAGGGCCCGGGGAGCTGTTTTTT
TRBJ2-1,.,.,TRBV11-2,CASSRRTTVGSYNEQFF,TGTGCCAGCAGCAGACGCACGACTGTCGGGAGCTACAATGAGCAGTTCTTC
TRBJ2-7,once,TRBD2,TRBV5-1,CASSFSGTSGTKEQYF,TGCGCCAGCAGCTTTTCCGGGACTAGCGGGACGAAGGAGCAGTACTTC
TRBJ1-5,.,.,TRBV28,CASSRQGRAHQPQHF,TGTGCCAGCAGCCGCCAGGGGAGGGCTCATCAGCCCCAGCATTTT
TRBJ2-3,.,.,TRBV9,CASSRRGWPGVQSDTQYF,TGTGCCAGCAGTCGTAGAGGGTGGCCAGGGGTGCAGTCGGATACGCAGTATTTT
TRBJ1-1,once,.,TRBV7-2,CASSLVRVDTEAFF,TGTGCCAGCAGCTTAGTACGTGTGGACACTGAAGCTTTCTTT
TRBJ2-1,.,.,TRBV10-3,CAIKQGSSYNEQFF,TGTGCCATCAAACAGGGAAGCTCCTACAATGAGCAGTTCTTC